Below, 25 T cell receptor beta chains from the same sample are listed, as sequenced in a study of shared clonotypes between healthy human individuals. Naive CD8 isolation took CD45RO-negative cells positively selected for CCR7 and excluded terminally differentiated effector memory CD45RA+ cells. Sequencing used immunoSEQ multiplex PCR; TCRdb keeps in-frame clones, though not all of them. Among about 680,000 clones, about 91% were seen once, and the ten largest hold approximately 25%. The sample taken for sequencing was naive CD8+ T cells sorted from blood. These receptors all come from a man aged 25 to 40 in good health.

V usage is TRBV11-2 and J usage is TRBJ2-7; 10 bases match TRBD1. Germline CDR1 reads SGHAT; CDR2 reads FQNNGV. The CDR3 totals 16 residues. V trimming: 5 bases; J trimming: 5 bases; junction bases outside the gene matches: 12. CDR3 bases: TGTGCCAGCAGCCTGAGTGGGCGACAGGGGGCCCACGAGCAGTACTTC. Its translation is CASSLSGRQGAHEQYF.

The rearrangement links TRBV13 to TRBJ2-1, with TRBD1 matching 8 bases. The germline V gene encodes CDR1 PRHDT and CDR2 FYEKMQ (reference sequence). V lost 1 base to trimming and J lost 7 bases; unmatched junction nucleotides: 6. The CDR3 has 15 residues. DNA of the CDR3: TGTGCCAGCAGCTTAGCCGGGACAGGAGGTAATGAGCAGTTCTTC. It codes for CASSLAGTGGNEQFF.

This sequence joins TRBV7-9 and TRBJ2-4, with a possible D match to TRBD1 (5 bases). The length of the CDR3 is 15 residues. Trimming took off 5 bases at V and 5 bases at J, with 16 bases between the two ends. The germline gives CDR1 SEHNR, CDR2 FQNEAQ (reference sequence). The CDR3 bases are TGTGCCAGCAGCCGAGGACCCACAGGTCAAAACATTCAGTACTTC. It encodes CASSRGPTGQNIQYF.

The chain couples TRBV28 to TRBJ2-7, with 7 bases identical to TRBD2. The length of the CDR3 is 15 residues. Germline V gene sequence: CDR1 MDHEN, CDR2 SYDVKM. The CDR3 nucleotides are TGTGCTACTATCGGGCTAGCGGTCAACTCCTACGAGCAGTACTTC. This gives the protein CATIGLAVNSYEQYF.

The chain recombines TRBV10-3 with TRBJ1-1, with D perhaps TRBD1 (5 bases). CDR1 ENHRY and CDR2 SYGVKD come from the germline V gene. Between the trimmed V and J ends, which lost 0 bases and 3 bases, there was a span of 14 bases. The CDR3 length is 16 residues. CDR3 residues: CAISESKGLIDTEAFF. CDR3 nucleotide sequence: TGTGCCATCAGTGAGTCGAAGGGGCTGATCGACACTGAAGCTTTCTTT.

The chain uses TRBV29-1 and TRBJ1-2; 8 bases map to TRBD1. Germline CDR1 and CDR2: SQVTM and ANQGSEA. The CDR3 extends over 13 amino acids. V lost 5 bases to trimming and J lost 5 bases; unmatched junction nucleotides: 7. Written as DNA, the CDR3 is TGCAGCGTTTTGGTGCAGGGGGCATATGGCTACACCTTC. This sequence encodes CSVLVQGAYGYTF. Full variable domain (remainder filled in from reference TRBV29-1 and TRBJ1-2): SAVISQKPSRDICQRGTSLTIQCQVDSQVTMMFWYRQQPGQSLTLIATANQGSEATYESGFVIDKFPISRPNLTFSTLTVSNMSPEDSSIYLCSVLVQGAYGYTFGSGTRLTVV.

This chain links TRBV7-9 with TRBJ2-7; a weak D match, TRBD2 (5 bases). Per germline, CDR1 SEHNR and CDR2 FQNEAQ (reference sequence). The CDR3 consists of 15 residues. The V end was cut by 5 bases, the J end by 2 bases, with 16 bases between. CDR3 sequence reads: CASSPETIPPYEQYF. In DNA, the CDR3 is TGTGCCAGCAGCCCGGAGACTATTCCTCCCTACGAGCAGTACTTC.

The rearrangement uses TRBV2 and TRBJ2-7; TRBD2 might be the D (6 bases). Germline values: CDR1 SNHLY, CDR2 FYNNEI. This CDR3 has 12 residues. The CDR3 DNA is TGTGCACCCCGGGAGAGCTCCTACGAGCAGTACTTC. Encoded protein: CAPRESSYEQYF.

V usage is TRBV10-3 and J usage is TRBJ2-7, with TRBD1 matching over 12 bases. Germline CDR1 ENHRY, CDR2 SYGVKD. This CDR3 is 14 amino acids long. V was pared by 4 bases and J by 3 bases, with 1 base of the junction left unmatched. CDR3 sequence reads: CAISGDRGLYEQYF. In DNA, the CDR3 is TGTGCCATCAGTGGGGACAGGGGGCTCTACGAGCAGTACTTC.

V usage is TRBV19 and J usage is TRBJ2-7, with D possibly being TRBD2 (6 bases). V shed 8 bases and J shed 2 bases, with 13 bases lying between them. The CDR3 has 13 amino acids. Germline lookup yields CDR1 LNHDA and CDR2 SQIVND (reference sequence). The CDR3 DNA is TGTGCCAGTGGGGTTGCGGGAACCTACGAGCAGTACTTC. Amino acid sequence: CASGVAGTYEQYF.

The V gene is TRBV5-5, the J gene TRBJ2-1, with TRBD1 matching 8 bases. Germline CDR1 and CDR2: SGHKS and YYEKEE (reference sequence). The length of the CDR3 is 14 residues. With 3 bases clipped from V and 8 bases from J, the junction kept 7 bases outside the gene matches. The CDR3 spells CASSSPDRDHEQFF. The CDR3 DNA reads as TGTGCCAGCAGCTCCCCGGACAGGGACCATGAGCAGTTCTTC.

The chain uses TRBV5-1 and TRBJ2-3; TRBD1 aligns across 8 bases. CDR1 is SGHRS, CDR2 YFSETQ, per germline. The CDR3 contains 14 residues. Germline trimming cut 4 bases from V and 3 bases from J; bases unmatched to any gene: 4. The chain's CDR3 is CASSGRQGTDTQYF. Here the CDR3 DNA reads TGCGCCAGCAGCGGAAGACAGGGGACAGATACGCAGTATTTT.

The chain carries TRBV27 and TRBJ1-2; tentatively, D is TRBD1 (5 bases). The CDR3 loop spans 16 amino acids. Germline CDR1 is MNHEY and CDR2 is SMNVEV (reference sequence). V lost 0 bases and J 7 bases, leaving 18 bases between the germline ends. Here the CDR3 DNA reads TGTGCCAGCAGTTTATCGTCAGGGCAATTCGCCTTTGGCTACACCTTC. It is translated as CASSLSSGQFAFGYTF.

The chain recombines TRBV28 with TRBJ2-1; D gene unclear. The CDR3 is made up of 16 amino acids. V dropped 4 bases and J dropped 4 bases, with 17 bases sitting between them. Germline loops: CDR1 MDHEN, CDR2 SYDVKM. The CDR3, as DNA: TGTGCCAGCAGTTGGCACACCTACAAGGGATACAATGAGCAGTTCTTC. Protein: CASSWHTYKGYNEQFF.

The rearrangement uses TRBV28 and TRBJ2-7, with a possible D match to TRBD1 (6 bases). This CDR3 comprises 15 residues. Germline V gene sequence: CDR1 MDHEN, CDR2 SYDVKM. With 5 bases removed from V and 1 base from J, the gap between germline ends came to 15 bases. CDR3 loop: CASSPDGTSSYEQYF. The DNA of the CDR3 is TGTGCCAGCAGTCCAGACGGGACATCTTCCTACGAGCAGTACTTC.

The V and J genes are TRBV14 and TRBJ2-7; D is unresolved. Germline V CDR1 and CDR2: SGHDN, FVKESK. The CDR3 is made up of 12 amino acids. The germline V and J ends were trimmed by 2 bases and 6 bases, with 8 bases remaining between them. The CDR3 bases are TGTGCCAGCAGCCAAAGACCCTCCGAGCAGTACTTC. It translates to CASSQRPSEQYF.

The gene calls are TRBV4-2 and TRBJ2-2; D assignment may be TRBD1 or TRBD2 (5 bases each). V was shortened by 2 bases and J by 0 bases, with 10 bases between the two germline ends. Looked up from germline, CDR1 is LGHNA and CDR2 is YNFKEQ. The CDR3 is 16 residues long. The CDR3 sequence is CASSQSGTSNTGELFF. As DNA, the CDR3 is TGTGCCAGCAGCCAATCCGGGACCTCGAACACCGGGGAGCTGTTTTTT.

This rearrangement joins TRBV7-9 to TRBJ1-5; weak D call: TRBD1 (5 bases). V lost 5 bases to trimming and J lost 6 bases, with 23 bases between them. Germline CDR1 is SEHNR and CDR2 is FQNEAQ (reference sequence). The CDR3 sequence is 17 residues long. CDR3: CASSHLGRQGNSQPQHF. As DNA, the CDR3 is TGTGCCAGCAGCCACCTCGGGCGGCAGGGAAATAGTCAGCCCCAGCATTTT.

A note on this clone: The same CDR3 also results from other DNA sequences found in this sample. The chain has TRBV2 and TRBJ1-1; no reliable D call. The CDR3 runs to 11 residues. Trimming shortened V by 7 bases and J by 1 base, and 4 bases separated the two germline ends. Per the germline V gene, CDR1 is SNHLY and CDR2 is FYNNEI. CDR3 bases: TGTGCCAGCATTGGGAACACTGAAGCTTTCTTT. Residues: CASIGNTEAFF.

As to this clone: Different DNA sequences within this sample yield the same CDR3. The chain couples TRBV20-1 to TRBJ1-5; D remains unclear. Germline V gene data show CDR1 as DFQATT and CDR2 as SNEGSKA (reference sequence). The CDR3 loop spans 10 amino acids. The V and J ends lost 4 bases and 4 bases respectively, with 2 bases between them. The CDR3 DNA is TGCAGTGCTAAGAATCAGCCCCAGCATTTT. Translating gives CSAKNQPQHF.

This clone was seen just once. The chain uses TRBV5-5 and TRBJ2-3, with TRBD1 matching over 9 bases. The V gene's germline CDR1 is SGHKS and CDR2 YYEKEE (reference sequence). The V gene end was trimmed by 2 bases and the J gene end by 6 bases; junction bases not matched to a gene: 10. This CDR3 is 16 amino acids long. This CDR3 reads CASSLVGTGRADTQYF. The CDR3 DNA sequence: TGTGCCAGCAGCTTAGTTGGGACAGGGAGGGCCGATACGCAGTATTTT.

CDR3 loop: CASSLEGGNQPQHF. CDR3 in DNA: TGTGCCAGCAGTTTGGAGGGCGGCAATCAGCCCCAGCATTTT. The V gene is TRBV28, the J gene TRBJ1-5; D gene ambiguous. Germline assignment: CDR1 MDHEN and CDR2 SYDVKM. CDR3 length equals 14 residues. The V end lost 3 bases, the J end lost 2 bases, and 8 bases lay between the germline ends.

The gene calls are TRBV7-9 and TRBJ2-7; tentative D call: TRBD1 (6 bases). CDR3 length: 14 residues. Germline CDR1 is SEHNR and CDR2 is FQNEAQ (reference sequence). Trimming cost V 4 bases and J 3 bases, with 13 bases left between them. In DNA form, the CDR3 reads TGTGCCAGCAGCTCCACAGGGTCCCTCTACGAGCAGTACTTC. It is translated as CASSSTGSLYEQYF.

The chain carries TRBV25-1 and TRBJ2-2; a possible D gene is TRBD1 (6 bases). V was trimmed by 2 bases and J by 6 bases, leaving 22 bases between them. This CDR3 contains 18 residues. The germline CDR1 and CDR2 sequences are MGHDK and SYGVNS. The chain's CDR3 is CASSERLIRDKRSGELFF. CDR3 sequence (DNA): TGTGCCAGCAGTGAAAGATTGATCCGGGACAAGAGATCCGGGGAGCTGTTTTTT.

The chain carries TRBV19 and TRBJ2-1; tentative D call: TRBD1 (6 bases). With 8 bases removed from V and 4 bases from J, the gap between germline ends came to 12 bases. The CDR3 consists of 13 residues. Germline CDR1 and CDR2: LNHDA and SQIVND (reference sequence). The CDR3 sequence is CASSGASYNEQFF. For the CDR3, the DNA is TGTGCCAGTTCAGGGGCGTCGTACAATGAGCAGTTCTTC.